This T cell receptor (beta chain) is drawn from a study of shared clonotypes between healthy human individuals. This clone came up once. Generated by immunoSEQ multiplex PCR, the TCRdb table keeps only in-frame clones and is missing some. The table lists 2,500,000 or so clones, 85% to 95% of them singletons. Material for sequencing was naive CD4+ T cells sorted from blood. Subset of the sample: CD45RA+ positively selected. The TCR was taken from a young man in good health.

CDR3 bases: TGCGCCAGCAGCTTGCTTTCCGGGCCCGACACCGGGGAGCTGTTTTTT. Its protein product is CASSLLSGPDTGELFF. The chain is built from TRBV5-1 and TRBJ2-2, with D hard to call. V was pared by 1 base and J by 3 bases, with 13 bases between. In germline, CDR1 is SGHRS, CDR2 YFSETQ. CDR3 length: 16 residues.